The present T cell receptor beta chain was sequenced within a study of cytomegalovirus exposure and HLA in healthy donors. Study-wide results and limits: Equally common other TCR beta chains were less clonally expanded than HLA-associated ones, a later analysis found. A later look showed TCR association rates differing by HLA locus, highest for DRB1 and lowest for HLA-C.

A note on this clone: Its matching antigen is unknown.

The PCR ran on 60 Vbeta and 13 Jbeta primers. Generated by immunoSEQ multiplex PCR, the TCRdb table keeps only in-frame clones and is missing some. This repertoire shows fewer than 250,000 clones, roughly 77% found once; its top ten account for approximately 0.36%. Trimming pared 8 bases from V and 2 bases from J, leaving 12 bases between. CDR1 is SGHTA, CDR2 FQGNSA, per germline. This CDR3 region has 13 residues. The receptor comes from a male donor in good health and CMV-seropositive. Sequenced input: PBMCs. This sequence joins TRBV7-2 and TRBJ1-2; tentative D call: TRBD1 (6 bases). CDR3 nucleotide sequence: TGTGCCAGCTCCAATCAGGGGAACTATGGCTACACCTTC. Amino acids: CASSNQGNYGYTF.